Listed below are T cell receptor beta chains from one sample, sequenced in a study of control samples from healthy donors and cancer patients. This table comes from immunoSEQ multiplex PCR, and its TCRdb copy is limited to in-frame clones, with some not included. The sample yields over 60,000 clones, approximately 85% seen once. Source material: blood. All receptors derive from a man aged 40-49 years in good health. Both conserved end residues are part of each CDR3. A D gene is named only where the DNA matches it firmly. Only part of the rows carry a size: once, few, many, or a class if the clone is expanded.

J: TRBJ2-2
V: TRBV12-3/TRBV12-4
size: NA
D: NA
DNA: TGTGCCAGCAGTTTTGGGCCCACCGGGGAGCTGTTTTTT
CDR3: CASSFGPTGELFF

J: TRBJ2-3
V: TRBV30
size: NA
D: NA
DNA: TGTGCCTGGAGGGCCAGACCAGATACGCAGTATTTT
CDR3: CAWRARPDTQYF

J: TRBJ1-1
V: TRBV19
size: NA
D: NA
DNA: TGTGCCAGTAGTATACTTTCTGAAGCTTTCTTT
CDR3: CASSILSEAFF

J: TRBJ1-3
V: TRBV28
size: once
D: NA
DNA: TGTGCCAGCGGATCATCAGGGACGGCTGGAAACACCATATATTTT
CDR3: CASGSSGTAGNTIYF

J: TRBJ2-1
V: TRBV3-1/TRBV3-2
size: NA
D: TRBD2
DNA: TGTGCCAGCAGCCAGAGTGGGACTAGCGGCGAGCAGTTCTTC
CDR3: CASSQSGTSGEQFF

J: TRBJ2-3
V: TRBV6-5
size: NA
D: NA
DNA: TGTGCCAGCAGCGTACAGGGGAGGAGCACAGATACGCAGTATTTT
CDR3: CASSVQGRSTDTQYF

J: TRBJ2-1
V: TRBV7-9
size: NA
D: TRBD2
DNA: TGTGCCAGCAGCCCGGGGACTAGCGGGAGCTCCTACAATGAGCAGTTCTTC
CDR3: CASSPGTSGSSYNEQFF

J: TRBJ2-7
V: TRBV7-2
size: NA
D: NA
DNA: TGTGCCAGCAGCCCTAGTGGGACCCAGACCTACGAGCAGTACTTC
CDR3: CASSPSGTQTYEQYF

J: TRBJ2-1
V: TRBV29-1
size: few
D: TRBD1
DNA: TGCAGCGTTGAAGATCGGGGTGGGACAGGGGGAGGAGGTGAGCAGTTCTTC
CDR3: CSVEDRGGTGGGGEQFF

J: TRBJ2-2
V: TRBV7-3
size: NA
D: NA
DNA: TGTGCCAGCAGCTTAAGGGACAAGACCGGGGAGCTGTTTTTT
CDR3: CASSLRDKTGELFF

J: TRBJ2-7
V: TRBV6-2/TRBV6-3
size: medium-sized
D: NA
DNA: TGTGCCAGCAGTTACTCCGGAAATAAGCAGTACTTC
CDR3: CASSYSGNKQYF

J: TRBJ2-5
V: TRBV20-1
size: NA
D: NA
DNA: TGCAGTGCCAGTACGGAGACCCAGTACTTC
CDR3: CSASTETQYF

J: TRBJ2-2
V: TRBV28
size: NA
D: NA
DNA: TGTGCCAGCAGGAAACGGGGACTGGGGACCGGGGAGCTGTTTTTT
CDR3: CASRKRGLGTGELFF

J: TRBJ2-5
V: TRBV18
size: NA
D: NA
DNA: TGTGCCAGCTCACCTCCGGGCCGCGCGACGGAGACCCAGTACTTC
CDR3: CASSPPGRATETQYF

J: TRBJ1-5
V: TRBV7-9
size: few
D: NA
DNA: TGTGCCAGCAGCTTAGAGTCGGGTAGCAATCAGCCCCAGCATTTT
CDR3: CASSLESGSNQPQHF

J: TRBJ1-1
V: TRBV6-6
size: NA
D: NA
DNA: TGTGCCAGCAGTCGACAAGCCATGAACACTGAAGCTTTCTTT
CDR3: CASSRQAMNTEAFF

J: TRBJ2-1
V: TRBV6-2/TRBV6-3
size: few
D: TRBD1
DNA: TGTGCCAGCAGTGACAGACAGGGGGCGCGTTCTGAGCAGTTCTTC
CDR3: CASSDRQGARSEQFF

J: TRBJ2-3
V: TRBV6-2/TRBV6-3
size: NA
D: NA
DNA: TGTGCCAGCAGTTACGGCACAGATACGCAGTATTTT
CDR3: CASSYGTDTQYF

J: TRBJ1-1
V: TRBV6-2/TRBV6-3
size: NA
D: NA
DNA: TGTGCCAGCAGTTACGGCCAGGGGAATCTTCTTTTCGGCACTGAAGCTTTCTTT
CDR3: CASSYGQGNLLFGTEAFF

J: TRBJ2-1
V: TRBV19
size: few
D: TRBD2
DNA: TGTGCCAGTAGTATAGGAGCGGGGTTCGACAATGAGCAGTTCTTC
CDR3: CASSIGAGFDNEQFF

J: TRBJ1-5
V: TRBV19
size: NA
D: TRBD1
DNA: TGTGCCAGTAAAGGGGACAGGGCCAAGAATCAGCCCCAGCATTTT
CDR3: CASKGDRAKNQPQHF

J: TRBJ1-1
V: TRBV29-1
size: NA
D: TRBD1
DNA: TGCAGCGTACTCACAGGGGGGAACACTGAAGCTTTCTTT
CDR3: CSVLTGGNTEAFF

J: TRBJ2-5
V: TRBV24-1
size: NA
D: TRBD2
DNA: TGTGCCACGTCTAGCGGGGAGTACCAAGAGACCCAGTACTTC
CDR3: CATSSGEYQETQYF

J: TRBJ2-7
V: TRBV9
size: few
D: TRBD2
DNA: TGTGCCAGCAGCGTAGGAGCGGGAGAATTCTACGAGCAGTACTTC
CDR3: CASSVGAGEFYEQYF

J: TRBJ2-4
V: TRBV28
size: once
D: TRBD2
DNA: TGTGCCAGCAGTTCCAACTCGATTAGCGGGAGGGCCCGGGAAAACATTCAGTACTTC
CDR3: CASSSNSISGRARENIQYF

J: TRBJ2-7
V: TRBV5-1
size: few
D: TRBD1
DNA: TGCGCCAGCAGCTTACTGACAGGGAGTCACGAGCAGTACTTC
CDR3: CASSLLTGSHEQYF

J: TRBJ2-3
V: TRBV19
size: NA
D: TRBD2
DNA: TGTGCCAGTAGTATCACTAGCGGGGCTAGCACAGATACGCAGTATTTT
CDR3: CASSITSGASTDTQYF

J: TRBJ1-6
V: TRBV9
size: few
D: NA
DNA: TGTGCCAGCAGCGTAGGAAATGGGTATTCACCCCTCCACTTT
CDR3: CASSVGNGYSPLHF

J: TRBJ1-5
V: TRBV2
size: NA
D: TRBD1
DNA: TGTGCCAGCAGAGAACTTACAGGGGGCGATCAGCCCCAGCATTTT
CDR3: CASRELTGGDQPQHF

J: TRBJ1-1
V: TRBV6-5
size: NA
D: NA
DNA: TGTGCCAGCACAAGGAACACTGAAGCTTTCTTT
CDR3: CASTRNTEAFF

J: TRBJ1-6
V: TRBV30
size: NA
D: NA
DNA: TGTGCCTGGAGTAGAGGGTTGAATTCACCCCTCCACTTT
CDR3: CAWSRGLNSPLHF

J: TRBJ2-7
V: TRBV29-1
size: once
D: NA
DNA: TGCAGCGTTGGGGACATCCTCTCCTACGAGCAGTACTTC
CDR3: CSVGDILSYEQYF

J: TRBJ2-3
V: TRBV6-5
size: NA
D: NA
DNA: TGTGCCAGCAGTTACTCGCGGTTCGCAGATACGCAGTATTTT
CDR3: CASSYSRFADTQYF

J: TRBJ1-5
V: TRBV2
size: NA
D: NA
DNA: TGTGCCAGCACTAGAGGAGAACATCAGCCCCAGCATTTT
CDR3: CASTRGEHQPQHF

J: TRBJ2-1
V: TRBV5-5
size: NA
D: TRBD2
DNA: TGTGCCAGCAGCTTGGTTCCGGGGGGGAGCTACAATGAGCAGTTCTTC
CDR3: CASSLVPGGSYNEQFF

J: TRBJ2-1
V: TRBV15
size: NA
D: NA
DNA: TGTGCCACCAGCAGAGGTGGCGGAACCTCCTACAATGAGCAGTTCTTC
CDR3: CATSRGGGTSYNEQFF

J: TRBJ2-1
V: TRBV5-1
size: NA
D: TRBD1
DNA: TGCGCCAGCAGTATTACAGGGGTAAAATATTACAATGAGCAGTTCTTC
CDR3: CASSITGVKYYNEQFF

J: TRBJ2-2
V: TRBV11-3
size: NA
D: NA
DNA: TGTGCCAGCAGCTTAGGGATAAACACCGGGGAGCTGTTTTTT
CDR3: CASSLGINTGELFF

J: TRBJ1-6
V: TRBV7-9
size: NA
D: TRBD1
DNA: TGTGCCAGCACCCTAGGAGGTTCCCAGGGGGTTTCACCCCTCCACTTT
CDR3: CASTLGGSQGVSPLHF

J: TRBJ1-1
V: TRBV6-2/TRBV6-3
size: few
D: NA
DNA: TGTGCCAGCAGTTACCACTCCCGGAACACTGAAGCTTTCTTT
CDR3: CASSYHSRNTEAFF

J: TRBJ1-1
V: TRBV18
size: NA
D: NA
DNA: TGTGCCAGCTCACCCGAGACAGCCATGAACACTGAAGCTTTCTTT
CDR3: CASSPETAMNTEAFF

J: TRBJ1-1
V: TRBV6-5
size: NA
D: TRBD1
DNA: TGTGCCAGCAGCGACTCACAGGGGTCGGTCACTGAAGCTTTCTTT
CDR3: CASSDSQGSVTEAFF

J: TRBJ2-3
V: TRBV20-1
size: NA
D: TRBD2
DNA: TGCAGTGCTAGTAGGCCTAGCGGGAGCACAGATACGCAGTATTTT
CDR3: CSASRPSGSTDTQYF

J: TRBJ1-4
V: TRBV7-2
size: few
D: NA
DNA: TGTGCCAGCAGCCGTTCTAAGCAAACTAATGAAAAACTGTTTTTT
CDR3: CASSRSKQTNEKLFF

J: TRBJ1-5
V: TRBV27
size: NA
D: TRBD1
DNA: TGTGCCAGCCGGGGACAGGGTAGTCAGCCCCAGCATTTT
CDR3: CASRGQGSQPQHF

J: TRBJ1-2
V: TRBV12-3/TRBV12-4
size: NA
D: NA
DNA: TGTGCCAGCAGTTTGCAGAGTCGGGGCTACACCTTC
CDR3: CASSLQSRGYTF

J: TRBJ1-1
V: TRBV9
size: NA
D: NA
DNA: TGTGCCAGCAGCCCAAACTCGGGACTCACTGAAGCTTTCTTT
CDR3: CASSPNSGLTEAFF

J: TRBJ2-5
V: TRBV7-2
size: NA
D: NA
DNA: TGTGCCAGCAGCCCAATCAGGGCTCAAGAGACCCAGTACTTC
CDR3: CASSPIRAQETQYF

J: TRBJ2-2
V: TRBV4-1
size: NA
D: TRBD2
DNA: TGCGCCAGCAGCCTGGGGGGACTAGCGGGAGTAGGTACCGGGGAGCTGTTTTTT
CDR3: CASSLGGLAGVGTGELFF

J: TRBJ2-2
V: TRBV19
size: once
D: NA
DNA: TGTGCCAGTAGTATAGTAAGGGGTCGCACCGGGGAGCTGTTTTTT
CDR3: CASSIVRGRTGELFF

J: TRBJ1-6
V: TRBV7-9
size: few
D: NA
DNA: TGTGCCAGCAGCTTGAACACAGTCTATAATTCACCCCTCCACTTT
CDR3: CASSLNTVYNSPLHF

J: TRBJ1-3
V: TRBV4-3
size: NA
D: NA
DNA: TGCGCCAGCAGCCAAGATGGGGGCAGCGGAAGCTCTGGAAACACCATATATTTT
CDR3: CASSQDGGSGSSGNTIYF

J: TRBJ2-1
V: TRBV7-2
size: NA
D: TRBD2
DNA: TGTGCCAGCAGCTTGCCGGGACTAGCGGACAATGAGCAGTTCTTC
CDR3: CASSLPGLADNEQFF

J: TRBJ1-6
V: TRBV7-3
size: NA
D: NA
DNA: TGTGCCAGCAGCTTAGGCACGAGCTCCTATAATTCACCCCTCCACTTT
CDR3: CASSLGTSSYNSPLHF

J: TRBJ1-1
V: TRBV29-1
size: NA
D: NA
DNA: TGCAGCGTACAGGGTATTTCTACGAACACTGAAGCTTTCTTT
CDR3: CSVQGISTNTEAFF

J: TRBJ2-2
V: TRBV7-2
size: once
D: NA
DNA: TGTGCCAGCAGCTTCGGATCCAGCACCGGGGAGCTGTTTTTT
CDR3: CASSFGSSTGELFF

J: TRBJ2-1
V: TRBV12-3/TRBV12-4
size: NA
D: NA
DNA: TGTGCCAGCAGTTTCGCAGGACGGGAGTTCTTC
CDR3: CASSFAGREFF